Listed here are 9 T cell receptor beta chains from one sample, sequenced in a study of blood T cell repertoires in COVID-19. The table came from immunoSEQ multiplex PCR; TCRdb's copy has only in-frame clones and leaves some out. The repertoire has about 99,000 clones, 85% to 90% of them found once; the top ten carry 3.5%. Sequencing input: peripheral blood. These receptors were collected from a human donor in a cohort sampled during active COVID-19.

This chain uses TRBV3-1 (or the pseudogene TRBV3-2) with TRBJ2-2, with 15 bases matching TRBD2. The CDR3 contains 18 residues. The trim removed 4 bases at V and 4 bases at J, leaving 7 bases unmatched. Germline V gives CDR1 LGHDT, CDR2 YNNKEL (reference sequence). The CDR3 DNA is TGTGCCAGCAGCCCGTGGACTAGCGGGAGGGCCGTCACCGGGGAGCTGTTTTTT. Protein product: CASSPWTSGRAVTGELFF.

The J gene is TRBJ1-5, the V gene TRBV12-3 or TRBV12-4; unclear D gene. The CDR3 consists of 12 residues. Trimming took off 4 bases at V and 5 bases at J, with 6 bases between the two ends. The CDR3 loop reads CASSYRYQPQHF. The DNA for the CDR3 is TGTGCCAGCAGTTACAGATATCAGCCCCAGCATTTT.

This clone has only one observation. V usage is TRBV2 and J usage is TRBJ2-7; possibly TRBD1 for D (6 bases). Germline V gene data show CDR1 as SNHLY and CDR2 as FYNNEI. Deletions cut 3 bases from V and 3 bases from J, with 18 bases between. The CDR3 runs 16 residues. CDR3 DNA sequence: TGTGCCAGCAGTGATAATAGCCCGGGACATCTCTACGAGCAGTACTTC. Amino acids: CASSDNSPGHLYEQYF.

The chain carries TRBV7-2 and TRBJ2-7, with D perhaps TRBD1 (5 bases). The CDR3 totals 12 residues. CDR1 is SGHTA and CDR2 is FQGNSA in the germline V gene. V lost 3 bases and J lost 4, with 7 bases in between. DNA for the CDR3: TGTGCCAGCAGCTTGGACAATTACGAGCAGTACTTC. Translating it yields CASSLDNYEQYF.

The V gene is TRBV10-3, the J gene TRBJ2-7, with 14 bases fitting TRBD2. V trimming: 0 bases; J trimming: 4 bases; junction bases outside the gene matches: 5. This CDR3 is built from 17 residues. The germline gives CDR1 ENHRY, CDR2 SYGVKD. CDR3 loop: CAISESLTSGRGYEQYF. CDR3 nucleotide sequence: TGTGCCATCAGTGAGTCCCTGACTAGCGGGAGGGGATACGAGCAGTACTTC.

The rearrangement joins TRBV7-9 to TRBJ2-3, with 12 bases lining up with TRBD2. V was pared by 8 bases and J by 2 bases, with 11 bases of the junction left unmatched. The CDR3 consists of 17 residues. Germline V CDR1 and CDR2: SEHNR, FQNEAQ (reference sequence). This CDR3 is CASPSGTSGRNTDTQYF. CDR3 in DNA: TGTGCCAGCCCTTCCGGGACTAGCGGGCGAAACACAGATACGCAGTATTTT.

The chain joins TRBV11-2 to TRBJ1-1; a possible D gene is TRBD1 (6 bases). The CDR3 is 13 amino acids. Trimming cost V 8 bases and J 4 bases, with 14 bases left between them. CDR1 and CDR2 from the germline V gene are SGHAT and FQNNGV. Here the CDR3 DNA reads TGTGCCAGCGGCCAGACAGGTATCACTGAAGCTTTCTTT. Translated: CASGQTGITEAFF.

V and J are TRBV28 and TRBJ2-5, with TRBD1 matching over 10 bases. This CDR3 contains 15 residues. Germline CDR1 reads MDHEN; CDR2 reads SYDVKM. V lost 5 bases, J lost 5 bases, and 8 bases stayed unmatched. CDR3 in amino acids: CASSPETGGWETQYF. CDR3 in DNA: TGTGCCAGCAGTCCCGAGACAGGGGGCTGGGAGACCCAGTACTTC.

This rearrangement joins TRBV5-4 to TRBJ1-3; D is uncertain. CDR1 SGHNT and CDR2 YYREEE come from the germline V gene (reference sequence). The CDR3 totals 14 residues. V gave up 4 bases and J gave up 0 bases, with 8 bases separating them. The CDR3 DNA reads TGTGCCAGCAGCCCGGGTAGCTCTGGAAACACCATATATTTT. The encoded protein is CASSPGSSGNTIYF.